A selection of T cell receptor beta chains follows, all from one sample in a study of graft-versus-host responses after intestinal transplantation. TCRdb keeps only in-frame clones here, not all; method: immunoSEQ multiplex PCR. The data show some 140,000 clones, roughly nine tenths seen once. For these TCRs, the target antigens are not known. This sample comprised unstimulated CD4+ T cells sorted from spleen or lymph node cells, obtained before intestinal transplant. These receptors were collected from a human donor who received an intestinal transplant. Both conserved end residues are part of each CDR3. D genes are given only for firm matches. Size is stated for part of the rows, as once, few or many counts, or as a class when the clone is expanded.

V: TRBV11-3
size: NA
J: TRBJ1-2
D: NA
CDR3: CASSLDRGYGYTF
DNA: TGTGCCAGCAGCTTAGACAGAGGCTATGGCTACACCTTC

V: TRBV18
size: NA
J: TRBJ2-3
D: NA
CDR3: CASSPEERGTQYF
DNA: TGTGCCAGCTCACCAGAGGAGAGGGGTACGCAGTATTTT

V: TRBV5-1
size: NA
J: TRBJ2-4
D: NA
CDR3: CASSLAGTGKNIQYF
DNA: TGCGCCAGCAGCTTGGCCGGCACGGGCAAAAACATTCAGTACTTC

V: TRBV6-1
size: few
J: TRBJ2-7
D: NA
CDR3: CASSSANEQYF
DNA: TGTGCCAGCAGTTCGGCGAACGAGCAGTACTTC

V: TRBV10-2
size: NA
J: TRBJ2-7
D: NA
CDR3: CASKEMDKVAYEQYF
DNA: TGCGCCAGCAAGGAAATGGACAAGGTGGCCTACGAGCAGTACTTC

V: TRBV6-1
size: once
J: TRBJ1-5
D: NA
CDR3: CASRMVENQPQHF
DNA: TGTGCCAGCAGAATGGTTGAGAATCAGCCCCAGCATTTT

V: TRBV18
size: NA
J: TRBJ2-7
D: NA
CDR3: CASSPSRYEQYF
DNA: TGTGCCAGCTCACCTTCGAGGTACGAGCAGTACTTC

V: TRBV9
size: NA
J: TRBJ1-4
D: TRBD1
CDR3: CASTRTGESELFF
DNA: TGTGCCAGCACCAGGACAGGGGAGTCGGAACTGTTTTTT

V: TRBV4-1
size: NA
J: TRBJ2-3
D: NA
CDR3: CASSQAAITDTQYF
DNA: TGCGCCAGCAGCCAAGCGGCCATCACAGATACGCAGTATTTT

V: TRBV6-1
size: NA
J: TRBJ1-3
D: TRBD1
CDR3: CASRGGQGRNTIYF
DNA: TGTGCCAGCAGGGGGGGACAGGGCCGGAACACCATATATTTT

V: TRBV9
size: NA
J: TRBJ1-5
D: NA
CDR3: CASSPGNLDQPQHF
DNA: TGTGCCAGCAGCCCAGGGAATTTAGATCAGCCCCAGCATTTT

V: TRBV5-4
size: NA
J: TRBJ1-2
D: NA
CDR3: CASSQDRDYGYTF
DNA: TGTGCCAGCAGCCAGGACAGAGACTATGGCTACACCTTC

V: TRBV5-8
size: once
J: TRBJ1-1
D: NA
CDR3: CASRKTGNTEAFF
DNA: TGTGCCAGCAGAAAGACAGGGAACACTGAAGCTTTCTTT

V: TRBV14
size: NA
J: TRBJ2-7
D: NA
CDR3: CASSQAIGSEQYF
DNA: TGTGCCAGCAGCCAAGCCATTGGGTCCGAGCAGTACTTC

V: TRBV7-8
size: NA
J: TRBJ1-5
D: NA
CDR3: CASSLQGNQPQHF
DNA: TGTGCCAGCAGCTTACAGGGAAATCAGCCCCAGCATTTT

V: TRBV18
size: NA
J: TRBJ1-3
D: TRBD1
CDR3: CASSPNQGADSGNTIYF
DNA: TGTGCCAGCTCACCAAATCAGGGGGCCGACTCTGGAAACACCATATATTTT

V: TRBV11-2
size: NA
J: TRBJ1-2
D: NA
CDR3: CAGSLRDRFFF
DNA: TGTGCCGGCAGCTTGCGAGACAGGTTCTTCTTC

V: TRBV4-1
size: NA
J: TRBJ1-3
D: NA
CDR3: CASSQRGIAGNTIYF
DNA: TGCGCCAGCAGCCAAAGGGGGATAGCTGGAAACACCATATATTTT

V: TRBV9
size: NA
J: TRBJ1-3
D: TRBD1
CDR3: CASSPRTGTGNTIYF
DNA: TGTGCCAGCAGCCCCCGGACAGGAACTGGAAACACCATATATTTT

V: TRBV9
size: NA
J: TRBJ1-1
D: TRBD1
CDR3: CASSVAGTGVDAFF
DNA: TGTGCCAGCAGCGTAGCCGGGACAGGGGTAGACGCTTTCTTT

V: TRBV18
size: NA
J: TRBJ1-5
D: NA
CDR3: CASSITGRDNQPQHF
DNA: TGTGCCAGCTCAATTACAGGGCGGGACAATCAGCCCCAGCATTTT

V: TRBV4-1
size: few
J: TRBJ1-4
D: NA
CDR3: CASSQGGQTEKLFF
DNA: TGCGCCAGCAGCCAGGGCGGACAGACGGAAAAACTGTTTTTT

V: TRBV5-1
size: NA
J: TRBJ2-1
D: NA
CDR3: CASSLVAWAGIGSYNEQFF
DNA: TGCGCCAGCAGCTTGGTTGCTTGGGCGGGAATCGGCTCCTACAATGAGCAGTTCTTC

V: TRBV12-2
size: NA
J: TRBJ2-7
D: NA
CDR3: CASRPRDRSNKTRDYEQYF
DNA: TGTGCAAGTCGACCTCGGGACAGGAGTAACAAGACCCGGGACTACGAGCAGTACTTC

V: TRBV11-2
size: NA
J: TRBJ2-3
D: TRBD2
CDR3: CASSNPREAGGGTDTQYF
DNA: TGTGCCAGCAGCAACCCCCGAGAAGCGGGGGGCGGTACAGATACGCAGTATTTT

V: TRBV10-2
size: NA
J: TRBJ2-6
D: TRBD1
CDR3: CASIGTGSSGANVLTF
DNA: TGCGCCAGCATTGGGACAGGGAGCTCTGGGGCCAACGTCCTGACTTTC

V: TRBV19
size: NA
J: TRBJ1-3
D: NA
CDR3: CASSMAANTIYF
DNA: TGTGCCAGTAGTATGGCCGCAAACACCATATATTTT

V: TRBV30
size: NA
J: TRBJ1-1
D: NA
CDR3: CAWRGPPNTEAFF
DNA: TGTGCCTGGAGAGGTCCTCCGAACACTGAAGCTTTCTTT

V: TRBV9
size: NA
J: TRBJ1-2
D: TRBD1
CDR3: CASSVRRRTGSYGYTF
DNA: TGTGCCAGCAGCGTAAGGCGCCGGACAGGAAGCTATGGCTACACCTTC

V: TRBV6-1
size: once
J: TRBJ1-5
D: NA
CDR3: CASSEVYRGNQPQHF
DNA: TGTGCCAGCAGTGAGGTCTACAGGGGCAATCAGCCCCAGCATTTT

V: TRBV18
size: NA
J: TRBJ2-3
D: NA
CDR3: CASSQTSTDTQYF
DNA: TGTGCCAGCTCACAAACTAGCACAGATACGCAGTATTTT

V: TRBV5-5
size: NA
J: TRBJ1-4
D: NA
CDR3: CASSLNVRGPEKLFF
DNA: TGTGCCAGCAGCTTGAATGTCCGGGGGCCTGAAAAACTGTTTTTT

V: TRBV9
size: NA
J: TRBJ1-1
D: NA
CDR3: CASSVGQANTEAFF
DNA: TGTGCCAGCAGCGTAGGTCAGGCGAACACTGAAGCTTTCTTT

V: TRBV29-1
size: NA
J: TRBJ1-4
D: NA
CDR3: CSVGSRQGEKLFF
DNA: TGCAGCGTTGGCTCCAGACAAGGCGAAAAACTGTTTTTT

V: TRBV6-1
size: once
J: TRBJ2-3
D: NA
CDR3: CASSGRPDPTDTQYF
DNA: TGTGCCAGCAGTGGGCGTCCCGACCCCACAGATACGCAGTATTTT

V: TRBV18
size: NA
J: TRBJ2-7
D: NA
CDR3: CASSPFGLVGDEQYF
DNA: TGTGCCAGCTCACCATTTGGTCTAGTTGGGGACGAGCAGTACTTC

V: TRBV18
size: NA
J: TRBJ2-2
D: NA
CDR3: CASSEGLNTGELFF
DNA: TGTGCCAGCTCAGAGGGACTTAACACCGGGGAGCTGTTTTTT

V: TRBV10-3
size: NA
J: TRBJ2-3
D: NA
CDR3: CAISAGQVMQYF
DNA: TGTGCCATCAGTGCGGGACAAGTAATGCAGTATTTT

V: TRBV23-1
size: NA
J: TRBJ1-3
D: NA
CDR3: CASSQSYSRDTIYF
DNA: TGCGCCAGCAGTCAATCGTACAGTAGAGACACCATATATTTT

V: TRBV10-3
size: NA
J: TRBJ2-2
D: TRBD1
CDR3: CAIRGQGATTGELFF
DNA: TGTGCCATCAGGGGGCAGGGGGCGACCACCGGGGAGCTGTTTTTT

V: TRBV5-4
size: NA
J: TRBJ1-2
D: NA
CDR3: CASSSTGSNFYGYTF
DNA: TGTGCCAGCAGCTCCACGGGATCTAACTTCTATGGCTACACCTTC

V: TRBV7-2
size: NA
J: TRBJ2-3
D: NA
CDR3: CASSLEPGGPDTQYF
DNA: TGTGCCAGCAGCTTAGAACCTGGAGGGCCAGATACGCAGTATTTT

V: TRBV10-3
size: NA
J: TRBJ2-1
D: TRBD2
CDR3: CAISLRTSGGAENEQFF
DNA: TGTGCCATCAGTTTAAGGACTAGCGGGGGGGCCGAAAATGAGCAGTTCTTC

V: TRBV27
size: NA
J: TRBJ2-2
D: TRBD2
CDR3: CASIPRLAGGIGELFF
DNA: TGTGCCAGCATTCCTCGACTAGCGGGGGGTATCGGGGAGCTGTTTTTT

V: TRBV5-4
size: NA
J: TRBJ1-2
D: NA
CDR3: CASSSGEPIRNF
DNA: TGTGCCAGCAGCTCAGGGGAGCCTATTCGGAACTTC

V: TRBV6-1
size: NA
J: TRBJ2-2
D: NA
CDR3: CASSYRQKNTGELFF
DNA: TGTGCCAGCAGCTATCGACAGAAGAACACCGGGGAGCTGTTTTTT

V: TRBV5-4
size: once
J: TRBJ1-2
D: NA
CDR3: CASSLGGRVEFGYTF
DNA: TGTGCCAGCAGCTTAGGAGGTAGAGTGGAATTCGGCTACACCTTC

V: TRBV5-4
size: NA
J: TRBJ1-2
D: TRBD1
CDR3: CASSIRQGQGYTF
DNA: TGTGCCAGCAGCATTCGACAGGGCCAAGGCTACACCTTC

V: TRBV5-4
size: NA
J: TRBJ2-7
D: NA
CDR3: CASSFRPEGSYEQYF
DNA: TGTGCCAGCAGCTTCCGGCCCGAAGGATCCTACGAGCAGTACTTC

V: TRBV30
size: NA
J: TRBJ1-2
D: TRBD1
CDR3: CAWTGGGLGYTF
DNA: TGTGCCTGGACAGGGGGAGGGCTTGGCTACACCTTC

V: TRBV11-2
size: NA
J: TRBJ1-4
D: TRBD1
CDR3: CASSRDRGEKLFF
DNA: TGTGCCAGCAGCCGGGACAGGGGGGAAAAACTGTTTTTT

V: TRBV9
size: NA
J: TRBJ2-3
D: NA
CDR3: CASSFRDLDTQYF
DNA: TGTGCCAGCAGCTTTCGGGACTTGGATACGCAGTATTTT

V: TRBV27
size: NA
J: TRBJ1-2
D: TRBD1
CDR3: CASSSNPPGTGNGYTF
DNA: TGTGCCAGCAGTTCGAATCCCCCCGGGACAGGGAATGGCTACACCTTC

V: TRBV7-8
size: NA
J: TRBJ2-6
D: TRBD1
CDR3: CASSLVLGRHRQGARGANVLTF
DNA: TGTGCCAGCAGCTTAGTTCTTGGGAGGCATCGACAGGGGGCGCGAGGGGCCAACGTCCTGACTTTC

V: TRBV5-1
size: once
J: TRBJ2-5
D: NA
CDR3: CASSLFRGDRGETQYF
DNA: TGCGCCAGCAGCTTGTTCAGGGGGGACCGCGGGGAGACCCAGTACTTC

V: TRBV30
size: NA
J: TRBJ1-6
D: TRBD1
CDR3: CAWSVGPSGGSALHF
DNA: TGTGCCTGGAGTGTAGGACCGTCAGGGGGTTCGGCCCTCCACTTT

V: TRBV13
size: NA
J: TRBJ1-2
D: NA
CDR3: CASSISKGYGYTF
DNA: TGTGCCAGCAGCATCTCCAAGGGGTATGGCTACACCTTC

V: TRBV7-3
size: NA
J: TRBJ2-5
D: TRBD1
CDR3: CASSPRDRQETQYF
DNA: TGTGCCAGCAGCCCCCGGGACAGACAAGAGACCCAGTACTTC

V: TRBV7-8
size: NA
J: TRBJ2-1
D: TRBD2
CDR3: CASSLAWLAGNPNEQFF
DNA: TGTGCCAGCAGCTTAGCGTGGCTAGCGGGGAACCCTAATGAGCAGTTCTTC